These T cell receptor beta chains were read from a single sample in a study of cytomegalovirus exposure and HLA in healthy donors. The assay was immunoSEQ multiplex PCR, and TCRdb's table has in-frame clones only and misses some. The data contain 150,000 to 200,000 clones, 80% of them seen just once; the ten biggest clones take up approximately 1.3%. Sequencing was carried out using PBMCs. These receptors originate from a girl between 10 and 17 years old in good health and CMV-seropositive. CDR3s include the opening cysteine and the closing phenylalanine or tryptophan. The D gene is left open where the match is weak. Clone size appears in some rows only: once, few, many, or a class for an expanded clone.

CDR3aa	CDR3nt	abundance	v_gene	d_gene	j_gene
CASSTLLAVVNTGELFF	TGTGCCAGCAGCACCCTTCTAGCGGTTGTTAACACCGGGGAGCTGTTTTTT	NA	TRBV9	TRBD2	TRBJ2-2
CASSQELLAGVSNTGELFF	TGCGCCAGCAGCCAAGAGTTACTAGCGGGAGTTTCGAACACCGGGGAGCTGTTTTTT	NA	TRBV4-3	TRBD2	TRBJ2-2
CASSATSGSGNEQFF	TGTGCCAGCAGCGCGACTAGCGGGAGTGGCAATGAGCAGTTCTTC	NA	TRBV25-1	TRBD2	TRBJ2-1
CASSNQRGTYEQYF	TGTGCCAGCAGCAACCAAAGAGGTACCTACGAGCAGTACTTC	NA	TRBV2	NA	TRBJ2-7
CASSYMQGPSYEQYF	TGTGCCAGCAGTTACATGCAGGGTCCATCTTACGAGCAGTACTTC	NA	TRBV6-5	NA	TRBJ2-7
CASSEAGQGSPGELFF	TGTGCCAGCAGTGAAGCGGGACAGGGTTCCCCCGGGGAGCTGTTTTTT	NA	TRBV2	TRBD1	TRBJ2-2
CASSLGAGEQYF	TGCGCCAGCAGCTTGGGGGCGGGCGAGCAGTACTTC	few	TRBV5-1	NA	TRBJ2-7
CASSLSGSRDNEQFF	TGTGCCAGCAGTCTCAGCGGGAGCAGGGACAATGAGCAGTTCTTC	NA	TRBV7-9	TRBD2	TRBJ2-1
CASSQEARLSDTQYF	TGCGCCAGCAGCCAAGAAGCCAGGTTATCAGATACGCAGTATTTT	once	TRBV4-3	NA	TRBJ2-3
CASSGEWEQFF	TGTGCCAGCAGTGGAGAATGGGAGCAGTTCTTC	NA	TRBV25-1	NA	TRBJ2-1
CASIGVNTEAFF	TGTGCCAGCATCGGGGTGAACACTGAAGCTTTCTTT	NA	TRBV27	NA	TRBJ1-1
CASSWNHRSYEQYF	TGTGCCAGCAGCTGGAATCACAGATCCTACGAGCAGTACTTC	NA	TRBV5-5	NA	TRBJ2-7
CASSKAGTFSYNEQFF	TGTGCCAGCAGTAAGGCCGGGACTTTCTCCTACAATGAGCAGTTCTTC	NA	TRBV11-2	NA	TRBJ2-1
CASSSYLLAGNYNEQFF	TGTGCCAGCAGTTCCTACCTCCTAGCGGGAAATTACAATGAGCAGTTCTTC	once	TRBV27	TRBD2	TRBJ2-1
CASSDVRGYGYTF	TGTGCCAGCAGTGACGTTCGGGGCTATGGCTACACCTTC	NA	TRBV6-1	NA	TRBJ1-2
CATSRDLTGADDIQYF	TGTGCCACCAGCAGAGATCTTACAGGGGCGGATGACATTCAGTACTTC	NA	TRBV15	TRBD1	TRBJ2-4
CASSRPGPIYNEQFF	TGTGCCAGCAGCCGACCTGGGCCGATCTACAATGAGCAGTTCTTC	few	TRBV7-6	NA	TRBJ2-1
CAATGGTEAFF	TGTGCCGCTACCGGGGGCACTGAAGCTTTCTTT	NA	TRBV6-5	NA	TRBJ1-1
CASSYTGTGYYEQYF	TGTGCCAGCAGCTACACCGGGACAGGGTACTACGAGCAGTACTTC	NA	TRBV7-2	TRBD1	TRBJ2-7
CASSVGVSGLAGDVAYEQYF	TGTGCCAGCAGTGTTGGGGTGTCGGGACTAGCGGGAGATGTAGCCTACGAGCAGTACTTC	NA	TRBV2	TRBD2	TRBJ2-7
CAWTAAVAVLTGEQFF	TGTGCCTGGACTGCAGCGGTAGCGGTTCTAACGGGTGAGCAGTTCTTC	NA	TRBV30	NA	TRBJ2-1
CATWTSGLREQYF	TGTGCCACCTGGACTAGCGGCCTAAGAGAGCAGTACTTC	NA	TRBV2	TRBD2	TRBJ2-7
CASSTRTSFSYEQYF	TGTGCCAGCAGCACCCGGACATCATTCTCCTACGAGCAGTACTTC	NA	TRBV7-8	NA	TRBJ2-7
CASSYSRQFYEQYF	TGTGCCAGCAGTTACTCGAGACAGTTCTACGAGCAGTACTTC	NA	TRBV6-5	NA	TRBJ2-7
CASSERQNTEAFF	TGTGCCAGCAGTGAAAGACAGAACACTGAAGCTTTCTTT	few	TRBV2	NA	TRBJ1-1
CAWTAGGANEQFF	TGTGCCTGGACGGCGGGCGGAGCCAATGAGCAGTTCTTC	NA	TRBV30	NA	TRBJ2-1
CASSLEGGGSSYEQYF	TGCGCCAGCAGCTTGGAGGGGGGCGGGAGCTCCTACGAGCAGTACTTC	NA	TRBV5-1	NA	TRBJ2-7
CSVEEATGPETQYF	TGCAGCGTTGAAGAGGCAACAGGTCCAGAGACCCAGTACTTC	NA	TRBV29-1	NA	TRBJ2-5
CASSHTSSNEQFF	TGTGCCAGCAGCCACACTAGTTCCAATGAGCAGTTCTTC	few	TRBV27	NA	TRBJ2-1
CASSRTGGRYEQYF	TGTGCCAGCAGCAGGACAGGGGGCCGCTACGAGCAGTACTTC	once	TRBV6-5	TRBD1	TRBJ2-7
CAIGGTSVDNEQFF	TGTGCCATCGGGGGGACTAGCGTAGACAATGAGCAGTTCTTC	NA	TRBV10-3	TRBD2	TRBJ2-1
CASSTGGLAVGINEQFF	TGTGCCAGCAGCACGGGGGGACTAGCGGTTGGTATCAATGAGCAGTTCTTC	NA	TRBV5-4	TRBD2	TRBJ2-1
CASSVQMKHNTEAFF	TGTGCCAGCAGTGTGCAAATGAAACATAACACTGAAGCTTTCTTT	NA	TRBV2	NA	TRBJ1-1
CASSKSGSQGNEQFF	TGTGCCAGTAGTAAAAGCGGGAGTCAGGGCAATGAGCAGTTCTTC	NA	TRBV19	TRBD2	TRBJ2-1
CASSVGTSPYEQYF	TGTGCCAGCAGCGTAGGGACTAGTCCCTACGAGCAGTACTTC	NA	TRBV7-2	TRBD2	TRBJ2-7
CSVDTGYTDTQYF	TGCAGCGTTGATACGGGGTACACAGATACGCAGTATTTT	few	TRBV29-1	NA	TRBJ2-3
CASSPSGGAGNTIYF	TGTGCCAGCAGCCCCTCGGGGGGCGCCGGAAACACCATATATTTT	NA	TRBV5-6	NA	TRBJ1-3
CASSLEGDTDTQYF	TGTGCCAGCAGCTTAGAGGGGGACACAGATACGCAGTATTTT	NA	TRBV7-6	NA	TRBJ2-3
CASRGTSGRASSYNEQFF	TGTGCCAGCAGGGGGACTAGCGGGAGGGCGAGCTCCTACAATGAGCAGTTCTTC	NA	TRBV27	TRBD2	TRBJ2-1
CASSLGGSGANVLTF	TGTGCCAGCTCCCTGGGGGGCTCTGGGGCCAACGTCCTGACTTTC	NA	TRBV6-4	NA	TRBJ2-6